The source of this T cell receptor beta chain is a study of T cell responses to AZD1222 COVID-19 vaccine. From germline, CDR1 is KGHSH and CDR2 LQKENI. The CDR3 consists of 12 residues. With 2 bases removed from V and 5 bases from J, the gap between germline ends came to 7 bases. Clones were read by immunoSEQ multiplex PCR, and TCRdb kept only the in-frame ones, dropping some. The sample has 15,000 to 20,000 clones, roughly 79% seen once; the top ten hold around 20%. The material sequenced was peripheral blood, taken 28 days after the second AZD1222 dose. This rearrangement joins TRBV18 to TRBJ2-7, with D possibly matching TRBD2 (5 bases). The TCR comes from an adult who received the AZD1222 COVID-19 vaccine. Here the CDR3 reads CASSPTGDEQYF. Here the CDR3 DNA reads TGTGCCAGCTCACCAACCGGGGACGAGCAGTACTTC.